The 14 T cell receptor beta chains reported below all come from one sample, sequenced in a study of blood T cell repertoires in COVID-19. Assay used: immunoSEQ multiplex PCR; TCRdb lists only in-frame clones, some missing. Among 85,000 to 95,000 clones listed, approximately 90% were seen once. Sequencing was performed on peripheral blood. These receptors were taken from a man in his 60s with acute or convalescent COVID-19.

The chain uses TRBV5-1 and TRBJ1-1; D uncertain. Between the trimmed V and J ends, which lost 0 bases and 11 bases, there was a span of 14 bases. The CDR3 has 13 amino acids. The V gene's germline CDR1 is SGHRS and CDR2 YFSETQ. CDR3 in DNA: TGCGCCAGCAGCTTGGAGGCAGACGCGAGGGCTTTCTTT. Translated, it gives CASSLEADARAFF.

This chain joins TRBV19 and TRBJ1-1; D is unclear. CDR1 and CDR2 (germline): LNHDA, SQIVND (reference sequence). Trimming cost V 1 base and J 7 bases, with 16 bases left between them. This CDR3 spans 15 amino acids. The chain's CDR3 is CASSIGPGRRYEAFF. The CDR3 nucleotides are TGTGCCAGTAGTATAGGCCCAGGCCGCCGCTATGAAGCTTTCTTT.

The chain links TRBV29-1 to TRBJ2-7; D perhaps matches TRBD1 (6 bases). Trimming cost V 4 bases and J 2 bases, with 9 bases left between them. Germline CDR1 is SQVTM and CDR2 is ANQGSEA. This CDR3 is 12 amino acids long. The CDR3: CSVAQGPYEQYF. As DNA, the CDR3 is TGCAGCGTTGCACAGGGCCCCTACGAGCAGTACTTC.

The chain recombines TRBV7-2 with TRBJ2-2, with D possibly matching TRBD2 (6 bases). The germline CDR1 and CDR2 sequences are SGHTA and FQGNSA. The V gene lost 6 bases and the J gene lost 4 bases, with 15 bases spanning the gap. The CDR3 has 15 amino acids. The CDR3 nucleotides are TGTGCCAGCAGTAAAGTGGGAGGAGGCACCGGGGAGCTGTTTTTT. Amino acids: CASSKVGGGTGELFF.

The rearrangement joins TRBV6-5 to TRBJ1-2; 7 nucleotides match TRBD1. The CDR3 sequence is 13 residues long. The germline V gene has CDR1 MNHEY and CDR2 SVGAGI. The V segment lost 6 bases and the J segment 8 bases; nucleotides outside the gene matches: 9. The CDR3 loop is CASRNTGAGGYTF. The CDR3 region has the DNA TGTGCCAGCAGAAACACAGGGGCGGGAGGCTACACCTTC.

The chain carries TRBV30 and TRBJ2-3; a possible D gene is TRBD2 (6 bases). V shed 3 bases and J shed 1 base, with 14 bases lying between them. The CDR3 has 15 amino acids. Germline values: CDR1 GTSNPN, CDR2 SVGIG (reference sequence). The CDR3 reads CAWSSGSGGTDTQYF. The CDR3 DNA is TGTGCCTGGAGCTCAGGGTCGGGGGGCACAGATACGCAGTATTTT.

The chain combines TRBV19 with TRBJ1-2; D may be TRBD1 (5 bases). CDR3 length equals 14 residues. The V gene's germline CDR1 is LNHDA and CDR2 SQIVND (reference sequence). The V gene lost 8 bases and the J gene lost 4 bases, with 17 bases spanning the gap. CDR3: CASAGGSRSYGYTF. DNA for the CDR3: TGTGCCAGTGCCGGGGGGTCCCGGTCCTATGGCTACACCTTC. The full variable domain, its missing parts supplied by reference TRBV19 and TRBJ1-2, is DGGITQSPKYLFRKEGQNVTLSCEQNLNHDAMYWYRQDPGQGLRLIYYSQIVNDFQKGDIAEGYSVSREKKESFPLTVTSAQKNPTAFYLCASAGGSRSYGYTFGSGTRLTVV.

This clone was seen only once. The chain is built from TRBV5-1 and TRBJ2-5; 12 positions agree with TRBD2. Trimming removed 4 bases from V and 5 bases from J; junction bases left unmatched: 6. CDR3 length: 15 amino acids. The germline CDR1 and CDR2 sequences are SGHRS and YFSETQ. The CDR3 DNA sequence: TGCGCCAGCAGCCTGACTAGCGGGAGACCGGAGACCCAGTACTTC. Translating gives CASSLTSGRPETQYF.

The CDR3, as DNA: TGTGCCAGCAGCTTAGCGATGGGGGCGCTTAACGGGGAGCTGTTTTTT. This encodes CASSLAMGALNGELFF. V is TRBV7-8 and J is TRBJ2-2; a weak D match, TRBD1 (6 bases). The CDR3 length is 16 residues. Germline assignment: CDR1 SGHVS and CDR2 FQNEAQ. Trimming stripped 0 bases from V and 7 bases from J, with 15 bases between. Supplemented by reference TRBV7-8 and TRBJ2-2, the full variable domain reads GAGVSQSPRYKVAKRGQDVALRCDPISGHVSLFWYQQALGQGPEFLTYFQNEAQLDKSGLPSDRFFAERPEGSVSTLKIQRTQQEDSAVYLCASSLAMGALNGELFFGEGSRLTVL.

The rearrangement joins TRBV3-1 (or the pseudogene TRBV3-2) to TRBJ2-7; the match to TRBD1 covers 7 bases. Germline CDR1 and CDR2: LGHDT and YNNKEL (reference sequence). The CDR3 is made up of 14 amino acids. V lost 7 bases and J lost 7; bases outside the gene matches: 13. In DNA form, the CDR3 reads TGTGCCAGCACACGTGGGGACAGCCAACTAGAGCAGTACTTC. Amino acids: CASTRGDSQLEQYF.

V is TRBV7-9 and J is TRBJ2-7; D call uncertain. Trimming removed 5 bases from V and 6 bases from J, with 5 bases in between. The CDR3 has 10 amino acids. In germline, CDR1 is SEHNR, CDR2 FQNEAQ (reference sequence). CDR3 nucleotides: TGTGCCAGCAGCCCCTCCGAGCAGTACTTC. As protein: CASSPSEQYF.

This clone was recorded a few times. The J gene is TRBJ2-5, the V gene TRBV5-1; possible D gene TRBD1, 5 bases. V lost 5 bases and J 1 base, leaving 9 bases between the germline ends. CDR1 is SGHRS and CDR2 is YFSETQ in the germline V gene. The CDR3 has 13 amino acids. The CDR3 coding sequence is TGCGCCAGCAGTGACAGTTTCCAAGAGACCCAGTACTTC. Translated, it gives CASSDSFQETQYF.

This chain connects TRBV6-5 to TRBJ2-2; D unclear. V was shortened by 7 bases and J by 0 bases, with 6 bases between the two germline ends. CDR1 MNHEY and CDR2 SVGAGI come from the germline V gene. This CDR3 is built from 13 residues. CDR3 DNA: TGTGCCAGCACTAACGCGAACACCGGGGAGCTGTTTTTT. Protein sequence: CASTNANTGELFF.

This clone is a singleton in its sample. The rearrangement links TRBV7-2 to TRBJ2-5; TRBD2 aligns across 8 bases. Germline CDR1 SGHTA, CDR2 FQGNSA. J was trimmed by 2 bases and V by 5 bases; bases with no gene match: 7. The CDR3 consists of 15 residues. As DNA, the CDR3 is TGTGCCAGCAGCACACCCGGGGGGGGGCAAGAGACCCAGTACTTC. This sequence encodes CASSTPGGGQETQYF.